These 31 T cell receptor beta chains came from one sample sequenced in a study of T cell changes during pregnancy in multiple sclerosis. Produced via immunoSEQ multiplex PCR; TCRdb's table is partial and in-frame only. In the table there are 85,000 to 90,000 clones, 94% of which are singletons. The sample was peripheral blood, taken after pregnancy. Every receptor here comes from a female donor in good health, enrolled as a control in a pregnancy study.

J is TRBJ1-5 and V is TRBV5-6; the D is unclear. CDR1 is SGHDT and CDR2 is YYEEEE in the germline V gene. The V and J ends lost 0 bases and 0 bases respectively, with 10 bases between them. The CDR3 extends over 16 amino acids. CDR3 nucleotides: TGTGCCAGCAGCTTGGTAACAGATTATAGCAATCAGCCCCAGCATTTT. Its translation is CASSLVTDYSNQPQHF.

CDR3 region: CASSFPDIGNQPQHF. The CDR3 nucleotides read TGTGCCAGCAGTTTTCCCGACATAGGCAATCAGCCCCAGCATTTT. The J gene is TRBJ1-5, the V gene TRBV27; no firm D call. This CDR3 is built from 15 residues. V dropped 3 bases and J dropped 2 bases, with 11 bases sitting between them. The germline gives CDR1 MNHEY, CDR2 SMNVEV (reference sequence).

V is TRBV19 and J is TRBJ2-3; D possibly corresponds to TRBD2 (5 bases). V gave up 6 bases and J gave up 2 bases, with 15 bases separating them. The CDR3 is 15 residues long. Per the germline V gene, CDR1 is LNHDA and CDR2 is SQIVND (reference sequence). The CDR3: CASRAGPWVTDTQYF. CDR3 coding DNA: TGTGCCAGTAGGGCGGGTCCATGGGTCACAGATACGCAGTATTTT.

The chain employs TRBV5-4 and TRBJ2-1; 12 bases are a match to TRBD2. The CDR3 covers 18 residues. Trimming removed 0 bases from V and 7 bases from J; junction bases left unmatched: 11. Looked up from germline, CDR1 is SGHNT and CDR2 is YYREEE (reference sequence). The CDR3 DNA reads as TGTGCCAGCAGCTTGGCTTGGGCTAGCGGGAGGGGTATGAATGAGCAGTTCTTC. Translation gives CASSLAWASGRGMNEQFF.

The table lists this clone with a count of one. The chain links TRBV27 to TRBJ2-1, with D unclear. Germline CDR1 MNHEY, CDR2 SMNVEV (reference sequence). The CDR3 runs to 16 residues. Deletions cut 1 base from V and 4 bases from J, with 14 bases between. CDR3 DNA: TGTGCCAGCAGTTTATTCGCGACCAACTATTACAATGAGCAGTTCTTC. Residues: CASSLFATNYYNEQFF.

A single count supports this clone. This rearrangement joins TRBV7-8 to TRBJ2-2; TRBD1 aligns across 8 bases. Unmatched junction bases numbered 2, after V lost 0 bases and J lost 5 bases. The CDR3 is 15 amino acids. Germline V lookup: CDR1 SGHVS, CDR2 FQNEAQ. CDR3 residues: CASSLATGDTGELFF. As DNA, the CDR3 is TGTGCCAGCAGCTTAGCGACAGGGGATACCGGGGAGCTGTTTTTT.

This chain links TRBV10-3 with TRBJ2-1; the match to TRBD2 covers 7 bases. CDR1 ENHRY and CDR2 SYGVKD come from the germline V gene. The CDR3 contains 16 residues. V lost 4 bases and J lost 0; bases outside the gene matches: 6. CDR3 residues: CAISGRERSSYNEQFF. The CDR3 DNA reads TGTGCCATCAGTGGGCGGGAGAGGAGCTCCTACAATGAGCAGTTCTTC.

J is TRBJ1-2 and V is TRBV2; TRBD1 matches at 7 bases. The CDR3 totals 15 residues. The V segment lost 4 bases and the J segment 3 bases; nucleotides outside the gene matches: 8. In germline, CDR1 is SNHLY, CDR2 FYNNEI. The CDR3 DNA reads TGTGCCAGCAGTGCTACAGGGGCCTTTTACTATGGCTACACCTTC. Encoded protein: CASSATGAFYYGYTF.

The chain has TRBV5-5 and TRBJ2-3, with D possibly being TRBD1 (5 bases). Germline V gene data show CDR1 as SGHKS and CDR2 as YYEKEE (reference sequence). This CDR3 has 13 residues. V was cut by 0 bases and J by 8 bases, with 10 bases left in between. DNA of the CDR3: TGTGCCAGCAGCTTGGCCATAGGGGTTACGCAGTATTTT. It yields the protein CASSLAIGVTQYF.

This rearrangement joins TRBV7-9 to TRBJ1-5; D uncertain. Trimming took 5 bases from V and 2 from J, leaving 13 bases between them. This CDR3 has 15 amino acids. Germline V gene sequence: CDR1 SEHNR, CDR2 FQNEAQ (reference sequence). The CDR3 loop reads CASSPGGGGNQPQHF. The CDR3 bases are TGTGCCAGCAGCCCGGGAGGCGGGGGCAATCAGCCCCAGCATTTT.

The chain employs TRBV5-4 and TRBJ1-2; the match to TRBD1 covers 8 bases. J gave up 2 bases and V 0 bases, and 3 bases lay outside the gene matches. This CDR3 contains 15 residues. The germline CDR1 and CDR2 sequences are SGHNT and YYREEE (reference sequence). The CDR3 coding sequence is TGTGCCAGCAGCTTGGAGGACAGGGCAAACTATGGCTACACCTTC. The encoded protein is CASSLEDRANYGYTF.

Written as DNA, the CDR3 is TGTGCCAGTAGTATGGACAGGGAAGGAGGGTATGGCTACACCTTC. Residues: CASSMDREGGYGYTF. This chain uses TRBV19 with TRBJ1-2; 8 positions match TRBD1. The J segment lost 5 bases and the V segment lost 3 bases, leaving 8 bases of the junction unmatched. The germline gives CDR1 LNHDA, CDR2 SQIVND (reference sequence). The CDR3 runs 15 residues.

This chain links TRBV14 with TRBJ2-7, with TRBD1 matching 8 bases. The germline V gene has CDR1 SGHDN and CDR2 FVKESK. With V trimmed by 1 base and J by 3 bases, 11 bases remained unmatched. This CDR3 spans 17 amino acids. The CDR3, as DNA: TGTGCCAGCAGCCAAGGTTCAGGGCGACAGGGGTACTACGAGCAGTACTTC. This gives the protein CASSQGSGRQGYYEQYF.

This chain joins TRBV7-2 and TRBJ2-2; 7 bases are a match to TRBD2. CDR1 is SGHTA, CDR2 FQGNSA, per germline. CDR3 length: 15 amino acids. J gave up 7 bases and V 8 bases, and 13 bases lay outside the gene matches. CDR3 bases: TGTGCCAGCGGCCCTGGCGGGACGGGGGGCGGGGAGCTGTTTTTT. Amino acid sequence: CASGPGGTGGGELFF. Complete variable domain (other parts from reference TRBV7-2 and TRBJ2-2): GAGVSQSPSNKVTEKGKDVELRCDPISGHTALYWYRQSLGQGLEFLIYFQGNSAPDKSGLPSDRFSAERTGGSVSTLTIQRTQQEDSAVYLCASGPGGTGGGELFFGEGSRLTVL.

The rearrangement links TRBV5-1 to TRBJ2-1; D might be TRBD2 (6 bases). The germline V and J ends were trimmed by 2 bases and 9 bases, with 15 bases remaining between them. The CDR3 totals 14 residues. Per germline, CDR1 SGHRS and CDR2 YFSETQ. The CDR3 is CASSLGTGSREQFF. For the CDR3, the DNA is TGCGCCAGCAGCTTAGGGACTGGATCCCGTGAGCAGTTCTTC.

This clone was picked up one time. The V and J genes are TRBV5-1 and TRBJ2-7; maybe TRBD1 (5 bases). Deletions cut 0 bases from V and 6 bases from J, with 16 bases between. The germline CDR1 and CDR2 sequences are SGHRS and YFSETQ. There are 15 residues in the CDR3. Here the CDR3 DNA reads TGCGCCAGCAGCTTGGCCCCCAGGGATAATGGCGAGCAGTACTTC. It is translated as CASSLAPRDNGEQYF.

The CDR3 DNA follows: TGTGCCAGCAGTGAAGATCGGAGGCACACTGGAAACACCATATATTTT. This gives the protein CASSEDRRHTGNTIYF. The V call is TRBV2, the J call TRBJ1-3; D is unresolved. In germline, CDR1 is SNHLY, CDR2 FYNNEI. The CDR3 consists of 16 residues. Trimming shortened V by 1 base and J by 2 bases, and 12 bases separated the two germline ends.

The chain recombines TRBV19 with TRBJ2-1; D possibly corresponds to TRBD1 (6 bases). V was trimmed by 0 bases and J by 3 bases, leaving 12 bases between them. This CDR3 is built from 16 residues. Germline values: CDR1 LNHDA, CDR2 SQIVND (reference sequence). CDR3 loop: CASSIDLRGHYNEQFF. CDR3 nucleotides: TGTGCCAGTAGTATAGATCTTAGGGGACACTACAATGAGCAGTTCTTC.

This chain links TRBV2 with TRBJ1-2, with a tentative D call TRBD1 (6 bases). Germline assignment: CDR1 SNHLY and CDR2 FYNNEI. Deletions cut 4 bases from V and 7 bases from J, with 16 bases between. The CDR3 totals 14 residues. CDR3 sequence: CASSAGARSGGYTF. Here the CDR3 DNA reads TGTGCCAGCAGTGCAGGGGCCCGAAGCGGTGGCTACACCTTC.

This sequence joins TRBV7-9 and TRBJ2-6; weak D call: TRBD1 (5 bases). The ends were cut back, 3 bases at V and 0 bases at J, with 6 bases in the middle. In germline, CDR1 is SEHNR, CDR2 FQNEAQ (reference sequence). This CDR3 contains 15 residues. The CDR3 coding sequence is TGTGCCAGCAGCTTTAGGGGCTCTGGGGCCAACGTCCTGACTTTC. Protein sequence: CASSFRGSGANVLTF.

This clone is a singleton in its sample. The chain combines TRBV5-1 with TRBJ2-2, with 10 bases that match TRBD1. V gave up 3 bases and J gave up 1 base; unmatched junction bases: 3. Germline lookup yields CDR1 SGHRS and CDR2 YFSETQ. CDR3 size: 16 residues. DNA of the CDR3: TGCGCCAGCAGCTCCGGGACAGGGGTGAACACCGGGGAGCTGTTTTTT. Translation: CASSSGTGVNTGELFF. Looking up the rest from reference TRBV5-1 and TRBJ2-2 gives the full variable domain: KAGVTQTPRYLIKTRGQQVTLSCSPISGHRSVSWYQQTPGQGLQFLFEYFSETQRNKGNFPGRFSGRQFSNSRSEMNVSTLELGDSALYLCASSSGTGVNTGELFFGEGSRLTVL.

This clone was seen just once. This chain joins TRBV15 and TRBJ2-7; 10 bases line up with TRBD1. V was pared by 0 bases and J by 4 bases, with 3 bases of the junction left unmatched. Looked up from germline, CDR1 is LNHNV and CDR2 is YYDKDF (reference sequence). The CDR3 runs 15 residues. The CDR3: CATSRERTGGYEQYF. The CDR3 DNA reads as TGTGCCACCAGCAGAGAAAGGACAGGGGGTTACGAGCAGTACTTC.

The gene calls are TRBV5-1 and TRBJ2-6, with 9 positions matching TRBD1. The J segment lost 0 bases and the V segment lost 2 bases, leaving 3 bases of the junction unmatched. The CDR3 loop spans 17 amino acids. Germline lookup yields CDR1 SGHRS and CDR2 YFSETQ. CDR3 amino acids: CASSFGDRVSGANVLTF. In nucleotides, the CDR3 is TGCGCCAGCAGCTTTGGGGACAGGGTCTCTGGGGCCAACGTCCTGACTTTC.

The gene calls are TRBV4-1 and TRBJ2-1, with D maybe TRBD2 (6 bases). Germline V lookup: CDR1 MGHRA, CDR2 YSYEKL. The CDR3 totals 17 residues. Trimming removed 0 bases at V and 10 bases at J, with 22 bases between. CDR3 sequence reads: CASSQEVEGQRLWEQFF. Here the CDR3 DNA reads TGCGCCAGCAGCCAAGAGGTGGAGGGGCAGCGGTTATGGGAGCAGTTCTTC.

V gene TRBV6-1 combines with J gene TRBJ1-5; D uncertain. Between the trimmed V and J ends, which lost 3 bases and 6 bases, there was a span of 12 bases. The CDR3 spans 14 residues. Germline V gives CDR1 MNHNS, CDR2 SASEGT. CDR3 nucleotide sequence: TGTGCCAGCAGTGACTGGGGTGGGAGTCAGCCCCAGCATTTT. It encodes CASSDWGGSQPQHF.

The rearrangement links TRBV15 to TRBJ2-3; 10 nucleotides agree with TRBD1. Germline values: CDR1 LNHNV, CDR2 YYDKDF (reference sequence). The CDR3 contains 17 residues. V lost 1 base to trimming and J lost 7 bases; unmatched junction nucleotides: 11. CDR3 DNA sequence: TGTGCCACCAGCAGAGGGGTCGGGGACAGGGGCCGGAATACGCAGTATTTT. This translates into CATSRGVGDRGRNTQYF.

This chain joins TRBV27 and TRBJ1-6, with unresolved D. The CDR3 is 11 residues long. CDR1 and CDR2 from the germline V gene are MNHEY and SMNVEV (reference sequence). V lost 6 bases to trimming and J lost 8 bases, with 5 bases between them. CDR3 loop: CASSLHSPLHF. For the CDR3, the DNA is TGTGCCAGCAGCCTTCATTCACCCCTCCACTTT.

V is TRBV19 and J is TRBJ2-3, with 10 bases matching TRBD2. V lost 3 bases to trimming and J lost 5 bases; unmatched junction nucleotides: 5. Germline lookup yields CDR1 LNHDA and CDR2 SQIVND (reference sequence). This CDR3 spans 15 amino acids. This chain's CDR3 is CASSIRTSGIDTQYF. The CDR3 DNA reads as TGTGCCAGTAGTATTCGGACTAGCGGTATAGATACGCAGTATTTT.

The genes are TRBV29-1 and TRBJ1-2, with 7 bases that match TRBD1. Germline V CDR1 and CDR2: SQVTM, ANQGSEA. With V trimmed by 6 bases and J by 0 bases, 7 bases remained unmatched. The CDR3 spans 14 residues. The CDR3 bases are TGCAGCGTCACCACCGGGACAGCTAACTATGGCTACACCTTC. Encoded protein: CSVTTGTANYGYTF.

The chain is built from TRBV5-4 and TRBJ2-7; 9 nucleotides line up with TRBD1. Germline loops: CDR1 SGHNT, CDR2 YYREEE (reference sequence). The CDR3 is 15 amino acids. Losses at the gene ends were 5 bases for V and 2 bases for J; bases not matched to a gene: 8. DNA for the CDR3: TGTGCCAGCAGTGTAACAGGGGGCCCCACCTACGAGCAGTACTTC. Amino acids: CASSVTGGPTYEQYF.

This clone was observed a few times. Germline and junction disagree at one end, which may indicate a read error. The CDR3 region has the DNA TGTGCCACCAGCCGGGTGGGTGGTTATGAGCAGTTCTTC. Its translation: CATSRVGGYEQFF. The rearrangement uses TRBV7-2 and TRBJ2-1; D is uncertain. In germline, CDR1 is SGHTA, CDR2 FQGNSA. The CDR3 totals 13 residues.